The T cell receptor beta chain under discussion was sequenced for a study of cytomegalovirus exposure and HLA in healthy donors (dated by TCRdb to the late 2010s). A note on the overall study: A later analysis indicated that the 130 or so validation repertoires were generated on the platform also employed for the 600 to 750 repertoires of the first cohort. The aim of the study was to test whether cataloging public T cell receptors could identify signatures of past pathogen exposure. A separate validation cohort of roughly 120 different subjects was used in addition to the 666-subject first cohort. The study combined high-throughput TCR immunosequencing, statistical association of individual TCRs with disease status, and machine learning to predict cytomegalovirus infection status. What the authors observed across the whole study: In a later analysis, TCRs clustered in the first cohort were found to also tend to co-occur in the approximately 120 validation repertoires, with about 94% of cluster scores above 0. The classifier was reported to diagnose cytomegalovirus status with high specificity and sensitivity in both the original and validation cohorts. Across donors, most TCR sequences were observed very rarely, whereas some public TCRs were present in many individuals. According to the authors, the approach could potentially be generalized to other disease states and immunological phenotypes. In vitro tests confirmed that three of the cytomegalovirus-associated TCR beta chains recognize cytomegalovirus antigens. The study listed 164 TCR beta chains as associated with cytomegalovirus. All 120 or so repertoires were used to score co-occurrence in the validation cohort in a later analysis, because that analysis had no HLA typing for the cohort.

As concerns this clone: Its antigen is still unknown. Per-base quality was not reported, and no clone a single base away is much larger than it.

CDR1 and CDR2, per the germline V gene (reference sequence), are SGHAT and FQDESV. From its cysteine to its phenylalanine, the CDR3 spans 14 amino acids. The entry retains the CDR3 DNA only, 42 bases that are in frame from base 1. The V and J ends are trimmed by 1 base and 0 bases, leaving 7 bases between them. To prepare the library, the immunoSEQ multiplex PCR assay was applied. Regarding the original processing steps: A statistical classification framework was built for diagnosing cytomegalovirus status from the catalog of TCR beta chain sequences. What TCRdb holds here is the immuneACCESS table cut down to in-frame rearrangements. Part of the clones is not present; checked against another copy, under half of the missing clones reflect an unresolved V gene, and the others are unexplained. V and J calls and clone size are given by that table; D and trimming were obtained from the DNA. The sample table shows roughly 140,000 clones, and 85% to 90% are seen once. The biggest ten clones account for about 3.5% of the sample.

The donors were included in the validation cohort of over a hundred subjects, a group kept apart from the roughly 670-subject first cohort. Recombination connected TRBV11-1 to TRBJ2-7; the D gene identity is not certain. Sequencing was done on a sample of PBMCs. The origin of this receptor is a woman between 18 and 30 years old in good health and CMV-seropositive. The CDR3 reads as follows: CASSLGLSSYEQYF. The sequenced DNA: TGTGCCAGCAGCTTAGGATTGAGCTCCTACGAGCAGTACTTC.